This is a list of T cell receptor beta chains from one sample in a study of blood T cell repertoires in COVID-19. TCRdb keeps only in-frame clones here, not all; method: immunoSEQ multiplex PCR. In the table there are approximately 350,000 clones, around 89% of which are singletons. The sample taken for sequencing was peripheral blood. The receptors originated from a young woman with COVID-19, enrolled during active disease. Each CDR3 is given with its conserved first and last residue. D genes are given only for firm matches. Expanded clones are given a class, and other clones once, few, many or no size at all.

v_call	clone_size	j_call	d_call	cdr3_nt	cdr3_aa
TRBV29-1	-	TRBJ1-1	-	TGCAGCGTGAAACCGGGACAAAAGACTGAAGCTTTCTTT	CSVKPGQKTEAFF
TRBV2	-	TRBJ1-2	-	TGTGCCAGCAGTGACAGGGCCTATGGCTACACCTTC	CASSDRAYGYTF
TRBV11-2	-	TRBJ1-1	-	TGTGCCAGCAGCTTTAGGGGGGGGGCTGGCACTGAAGCTTTCTTT	CASSFRGGAGTEAFF
TRBV6-1	-	TRBJ1-2	TRBD1	TGTGCCAGCAGTGACCGACAGGGGCCAGGTAACTATGGCTACACCTTC	CASSDRQGPGNYGYTF
TRBV11-3	-	TRBJ2-3	TRBD1	TGTGCCAGCAGGGGACAGGGGGTTTTCACAGATACGCAGTATTTT	CASRGQGVFTDTQYF
TRBV5-4	once	TRBJ2-1	TRBD2	TGTGCCAGCAGCTTGGGGACTAGCGGGGGGTACAATGAGCAGTTCTTC	CASSLGTSGGYNEQFF
TRBV19	once	TRBJ2-3	-	TGTGCCAGCCGCGCAGGGGCCGGTACAGATACGCAGTATTTT	CASRAGAGTDTQYF
TRBV9	few	TRBJ2-7	TRBD1	TGTGCCAGCAGCGTAGGGGACAGTCCCTCCTACGAGCAGTACTTC	CASSVGDSPSYEQYF
TRBV6-5	-	TRBJ1-4	TRBD1	TGTGCCAGCAGTTACCTTAGGCAGGGGGTTGAAAAACTGTTTTTT	CASSYLRQGVEKLFF
TRBV10-3	-	TRBJ2-5	TRBD1	TGTGCCACCACTCCGGGACAGGGGGCGAATGGTATAGAGACCCAGTACTTC	CATTPGQGANGIETQYF
TRBV19	-	TRBJ2-7	TRBD2	TGTGCCAGTAGTTCCCCGACTAGCTCACCCTACGAGCAGTACTTC	CASSSPTSSPYEQYF
TRBV12-3/TRBV12-4	-	TRBJ1-2	-	TGTGCCGTGACAGCTTTAACTTATGGCTACACCTTC	CAVTALTYGYTF
TRBV11-2	-	TRBJ2-1	-	TGTGCCAGCAGCTTCGGATTACTAGGATACGATGAGCAGTTCTTC	CASSFGLLGYDEQFF
TRBV3-1/TRBV3-2	-	TRBJ2-7	TRBD2	TGTGCCAGCAGCCAAGAGGCTAGCGGGGGCCCCTACGAGCAGTACTTC	CASSQEASGGPYEQYF
TRBV19	-	TRBJ2-1	TRBD2	TGTGCCAGTAGTCCTGGACTAGCGGAAAATAGAACGCACCACAATGAGCAGTTCTTC	CASSPGLAENRTHHNEQFF
TRBV7-9	once	TRBJ2-1	-	TGTGCCAGCAGCACAGTAAGCGGTCAGTTCTTC	CASSTVSGQFF
TRBV18	-	TRBJ2-3	-	TGTGCCAGCTCACCCCGCTTGTCACAGGAGACCACAGATACGCAGTATTTT	CASSPRLSQETTDTQYF
TRBV5-4	-	TRBJ2-7	TRBD1	TGTGCCAGCAGCCCGAGGACAGGGATACCCTACGAGCAGTACTTC	CASSPRTGIPYEQYF
TRBV5-1	-	TRBJ1-6	-	TGCGCCAGCAGCTTGGCCGCCGGGACACAGTATAATTCACCCCTCCACTTT	CASSLAAGTQYNSPLHF
TRBV18	-	TRBJ2-3	-	TGTGCCAGCTCACCAGGGACTGCCACAGATACGCAGTATTTT	CASSPGTATDTQYF
TRBV5-1	-	TRBJ1-1	TRBD1	TGCGCCAGCAGCCCGCTGACAGGGGTCCCGACTGAAGCTTTCTTT	CASSPLTGVPTEAFF
TRBV28	-	TRBJ1-1	-	TGTGCCAGCAGTACGGGGACACCTAAAGCTTTCTTT	CASSTGTPKAFF
TRBV3-1/TRBV3-2	once	TRBJ1-2	-	TGTGCCAGCAGCCCAGCGGGGGGAGGCAACTATGGCTACACCTTC	CASSPAGGGNYGYTF
TRBV7-9	-	TRBJ2-7	TRBD1	TGTGCCAGCAGCCCGGGACAGGGTTTCTACGAGCAGTACTTC	CASSPGQGFYEQYF
TRBV6-2/TRBV6-3	-	TRBJ2-1	-	TGTGCCAGCAGTCCCATGACAGTCTACAATGAGCAGTTCTTC	CASSPMTVYNEQFF
TRBV27	-	TRBJ1-1	TRBD1	TGTGCCAGCAGTCCAACAGGGGGCTACACTGAAGCTTTCTTT	CASSPTGGYTEAFF